One T cell receptor (beta chain) is described in this entry. In the original workflow: Using reference gene primer amplification, nucleated cell counts were estimated. TCRdb's table, derived via immunoSEQ multiplex PCR, lists solely in-frame clones and lacks some. The DNA gave D and trimming, while V, J and clone size come from that table. Counted here are a few hundred thousand clones, about 89% occurring once; the ten biggest clones make up about 3%. The CDR3 has 15 residues. V lost 4 bases and J lost 5; bases outside the gene matches: 3. CDR1 is MNHEY and CDR2 is SMNVEV in the germline V gene (reference sequence). This sample was included in a study of blood T cell repertoires in COVID-19. Study details: From T cells, B-cell-depleted T cells, or PBMCs came the material, which was cDNA or gDNA.

The sequence came from a woman aged 30 to 39 with COVID-19, enrolled during active disease. The chain is built from TRBV27 and TRBJ2-2, with 11 positions matching TRBD1. The material sequenced was peripheral blood. The chain's CDR3 is CASSSGTGGTGELFF. CDR3 DNA sequence: TGTGCCAGCAGTTCCGGGACAGGGGGTACCGGGGAGCTGTTTTTT.